Below, 14 T cell receptor beta chains from the same sample are listed, as sequenced in a study of CD8+CD57+ T cells in acquired aplastic anemia. Investigators profiled TCR beta VDJ and CDR3 from genomic DNA template. TCRdb reprocessed the reads via MiXCR and lists one record per CDR3 protein. The data hold about half a million distinct CDR3 sequences, with around a third observed a single time. Flow cytometry had shown expanded CD8+CD57+ cells in the patients chosen for sequencing. The sequenced sample was sorted CD4+, CD8+, or CD8+CD57+ T cells (not recorded which) from PBMCs. Receptors originate from a human donor with aplastic anemia.

In regard to this clonotype: Compared with germline, one end of the junction differs, possibly owing to a read error. The gene calls are TRBV10-3 and TRBJ2-6; D gene ambiguous. Looked up from germline, CDR1 is ENHRY and CDR2 is SYGVKD. There are 13 residues in the CDR3. The CDR3 DNA is TGTGCCACCAATGGGCTGACGGAGAACACTGAAGCTTTC. This translates into CATNGLTENTEAF.

The rearrangement links TRBV9 to TRBJ1-4; TRBD1 matches at 7 bases. V shed 4 bases and J 11 bases; nucleotides not matched to a gene: 11. Germline V gives CDR1 SGDLS, CDR2 YYNGEE. CDR3 size: 14 residues. CDR3 DNA: TGTGCCAGCAGCACTACGGGACAGCCTGAGAAACTGTTTTTT. It encodes CASSTTGQPEKLFF.

There are a few counts of this clonotype. This rearrangement joins TRBV3-1 to TRBJ2-7; no clear D gene. The CDR3 length is 12 residues. Looked up from germline, CDR1 is LGHDT and CDR2 is YNNKEL (reference sequence). Between the trimmed V and J ends, which lost 0 bases and 6 bases, there was a span of 6 bases. CDR3 region: CASSQDTAEQYF. The CDR3 DNA is TGTGCCAGCAGCCAAGATACAGCCGAGCAGTACTTC.

The CDR3 coding sequence is TGTGCCAGCCTGCGGGTACAGACTGAAGCTTTCTTT. This gives the protein CASLRVQTEAFF. The chain is built from TRBV5-8 and TRBJ1-1; D is uncertain. This CDR3 contains 12 residues. Trimming pared 7 bases from V and 5 bases from J, leaving 12 bases between. Germline V gene data show CDR1 as SGHTS and CDR2 as YDEGEE. The variable domain in full, with the rest retrieved from reference TRBV5-8 and TRBJ1-1, is EAGVTQSPTHLIKTRGQQATLRCSPISGHTSVYWYQQALGLGLQFLLWYDEGEERNRGNFPPRFSGRQFPNYSSELNVNALELEDSALYLCASLRVQTEAFFGQGTRLTVV.

This clonotype was seen only a few times. The chain combines TRBV5-1 with TRBJ2-5, with D perhaps TRBD1 (5 bases). V lost 5 bases and J lost 4, with 9 bases in between. CDR1 and CDR2 from the germline V gene are SGHRS and YFSETQ. The CDR3 is 12 amino acids. The CDR3 region has the DNA TGCGCCAGCAGAGGGGTAGGAGAGACCCAGTACTTC. This codes for CASRGVGETQYF.

This clonotype was counted a few times. V is TRBV19 and J is TRBJ2-2; D gene uncertain. Germline V gene sequence: CDR1 LNHDA, CDR2 SQIVND (reference sequence). Trimming shortened V by 5 bases and J by 3 bases, and 10 bases separated the two germline ends. The CDR3 extends over 14 amino acids. CDR3 in DNA: TGTGCCAGTAGTTTGTACGGACACACCGGGGAGCTGTTTTTT. It specifies CASSLYGHTGELFF. The full variable domain, rest sourced from reference TRBV19 and TRBJ2-2, is DGGITQSPKYLFRKEGQNVTLSCEQNLNHDAMYWYRQDPGQGLRLIYYSQIVNDFQKGDIAEGYSVSREKKESFPLTVTSAQKNPTAFYLCASSLYGHTGELFFGEGSRLTVL.

CDR3 sequence (DNA): TGCAGTGCTAGAGATTCCTCCAGGGGGACCTACGAGCAGTACTTC. Encoded protein: CSARDSSRGTYEQYF. V is TRBV20-1 and J is TRBJ2-7, with TRBD1 identical over 7 bases. The CDR3 extends over 15 amino acids. The junction had 7 bases not matched to a gene; V was cut back by 0 bases and J by 2 bases. Germline-derived CDR1 and CDR2 are DFQATT and SNEGSKA (reference sequence).

The chain's CDR3 is CASSPMRGPLIQTQYF. In DNA, the CDR3 is TGTGCCAGCAGCCCGATGAGGGGACCGCTAATCCAGACCCAGTACTTC. The rearrangement links TRBV7-2 to TRBJ2-5; tentatively, D is TRBD1 or TRBD2 (5 bases each). CDR1 SGHTA and CDR2 FQGNSA come from the germline V gene. The CDR3 totals 16 residues. Trimming removed 5 bases at V and 6 bases at J, with 22 bases between.

In regard to this clonotype: A much bigger clone sits one base away, suggesting this may be a read error. The CDR3 carries no conserved terminal phenylalanine or tryptophan, so it likely arises from a read error. This chain links TRBV7-6 with TRBJ2-3, with 9 bases aligning to TRBD1. From germline, CDR1 is SGHVS and CDR2 FNYEAQ. CDR3 length equals 15 residues. Unmatched junction bases numbered 4, after V lost 5 bases and J lost 1 base. CDR3 loop: CASSPRTGGTDTQYL. The CDR3 nucleotides are TGTGCCAGCAGCCCTAGGACAGGGGGCACAGATACGCAGTATCTT.

This chain joins TRBV10-3 and TRBJ1-5; D not resolved. The CDR3 runs to 15 residues. Per germline, CDR1 ENHRY and CDR2 SYGVKD. Deletions cut 5 bases from V and 6 bases from J, with 17 bases between. CDR3 sequence: CAISYGPVGFQPQHF. CDR3 coding DNA: TGTGCCATCAGTTACGGTCCTGTAGGGTTTCAGCCCCAGCATTTT.

J is TRBJ1-5 and V is TRBV2; D call uncertain. The better agreement between TRBJ2-7 and the DNA end casts doubt on the J call. Germline V gives CDR1 SNHLY, CDR2 FYNNEI. The CDR3 contains 15 residues. CDR3 DNA: TGTGCCAGCAGTGAAGCCTATAGCAATCAGCCCCAGCAGTACTTC. This gives the protein CASSEAYSNQPQQYF.

This chain's CDR3 is CASSEARGSKFGYQETQYF. Written as DNA, the CDR3 is TGTGCCAGCAGTGAAGCACGAGGGAGTAAGTTTGGGTACCAAGAGACCCAGTACTTC. V and J are TRBV6-1 and TRBJ2-5; D perhaps matches TRBD2 (5 bases). The germline gives CDR1 MNHNS, CDR2 SASEGT. The CDR3 extends over 19 amino acids. Trimming stripped 0 bases from V and 0 bases from J, with 20 bases between.

This clonotype was seen at least ten times. The V and J genes are TRBV9 and TRBJ1-2, with 11 nucleotides matching TRBD1. Trimming took 3 bases from V and 9 from J; bases not matched to a gene: 4. Germline V gives CDR1 SGDLS, CDR2 YYNGEE. The CDR3 is made up of 13 amino acids. CDR3 in amino acids: CASSAGQGERYTF. The CDR3 DNA reads as TGTGCCAGCAGCGCGGGACAGGGGGAGCGCTACACCTTC.

This clonotype was counted ten times or more. The CDR3 protein is CSARPPGDQPQHF. In nucleotides, the CDR3 is TGCAGTGCTAGACCCCCGGGGGATCAGCCCCAGCATTTT. V and J are TRBV20-1 and TRBJ1-5; D may be TRBD1 (5 bases). Germline CDR1 DFQATT, CDR2 SNEGSKA (reference sequence). The CDR3 is made up of 13 amino acids. Between the trimmed V and J ends, which lost 2 bases and 5 bases, there was a span of 10 bases.